The source of this TCR beta chain is a study of memory CD4+ T cells and cytomegalovirus serostatus. In the case of this clone: Its target is not known.

The sort gate was single viable CD3+CD4+CD8-CD45RO+ cells for memory CD4+ T cells. Total CD4+ T cells were enriched by CD4 positive selection. TCRdb keeps only in-frame clones here, not all; method: immunoSEQ multiplex PCR. Among about 39,000 clones, roughly four fifths were seen once, and the ten largest hold 0.75% to 0.9%. Broader study findings: CMV serostatus prediction reached median AUC around 0.95, or 0.9 with US-trained model.

CDR1 is MNHNS and CDR2 is SASEGT in the germline V gene. The length of the CDR3 is 13 residues. V shed 4 bases and J shed 0 bases, with 4 bases lying between them. This receptor was identified in an adult in good health and CMV-seronegative. The chain has TRBV6-1 and TRBJ1-3; D is uncertain. Material: memory CD4+ T cells from blood. The CDR3 loop is CASSGISGNTIYF. The CDR3 region has the DNA TGTGCCAGCAGTGGGATCTCTGGAAACACCATATATTTT.